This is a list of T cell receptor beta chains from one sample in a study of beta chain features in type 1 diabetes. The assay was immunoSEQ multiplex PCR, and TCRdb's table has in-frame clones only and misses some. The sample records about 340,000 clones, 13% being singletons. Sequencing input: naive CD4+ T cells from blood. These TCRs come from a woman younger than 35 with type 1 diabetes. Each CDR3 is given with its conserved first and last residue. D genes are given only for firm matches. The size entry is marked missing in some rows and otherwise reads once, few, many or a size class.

CDR3aa: CACKGQDNTEAFF; CDR3nt: TGTGCCTGTAAGGGACAGGACAACACTGAAGCTTTCTTT; abundance: -; d_gene: TRBD1; v_gene: TRBV30; j_gene: TRBJ1-1
CDR3aa: CASSLAGGDTGELFF; CDR3nt: TGCGCCAGCAGCTTGGCGGGAGGGGACACCGGGGAGCTGTTTTTT; abundance: -; d_gene: TRBD2; v_gene: TRBV5-1; j_gene: TRBJ2-2
CDR3aa: CASSDCLVGQYF; CDR3nt: TGTGCCAGCAGTGACTGCCTTGTGGGGCAGTACTTC; abundance: few; d_gene: -; v_gene: TRBV9; j_gene: TRBJ2-7
CDR3aa: CASSRVAVARPHNEQFF; CDR3nt: TGTGCCAGCTCACGGGTCGCGGTGGCTAGGCCCCACAATGAGCAGTTCTTC; abundance: -; d_gene: -; v_gene: TRBV18; j_gene: TRBJ2-1
CDR3aa: CASFGTGELFF; CDR3nt: TGCGCCAGCTTCGGGACCGGGGAGCTGTTTTTT; abundance: -; d_gene: -; v_gene: TRBV5-1; j_gene: TRBJ2-2
CDR3aa: CASSPDRGNEKLFF; CDR3nt: TGTGCCAGCAGCCCGGACAGGGGGAATGAAAAACTGTTTTTT; abundance: few; d_gene: TRBD1; v_gene: TRBV7-9; j_gene: TRBJ1-4
CDR3aa: CASRVAGASEQFF; CDR3nt: TGTGCCAGCAGAGTAGCGGGAGCGAGTGAGCAGTTCTTC; abundance: -; d_gene: TRBD2; v_gene: TRBV27; j_gene: TRBJ2-1
CDR3aa: CASSLTSGKYEQFF; CDR3nt: TGTGCCAGCAGTTTAACTAGCGGGAAGTACGAGCAGTTCTTC; abundance: few; d_gene: TRBD2; v_gene: TRBV28; j_gene: TRBJ2-1
CDR3aa: CASSFRENTEAFF; CDR3nt: TGTGCCAGCAGCTTCAGGGAGAACACTGAAGCTTTCTTT; abundance: -; d_gene: -; v_gene: TRBV5-4; j_gene: TRBJ1-1
CDR3aa: CSVDTSGYEQYF; CDR3nt: TGCAGCGTTGACACTAGCGGGTACGAGCAGTACTTC; abundance: many; d_gene: TRBD2; v_gene: TRBV29-1; j_gene: TRBJ2-7
CDR3aa: CASPKTQYF; CDR3nt: TGTGCCTCCCCTAAAACGCAGTATTTT; abundance: few; d_gene: -; v_gene: TRBV14; j_gene: TRBJ2-3
CDR3aa: CASSQLRDRGDYGYTF; CDR3nt: TGCGCCAGCAGCCAACTTCGGGACAGGGGGGACTATGGCTACACCTTC; abundance: few; d_gene: TRBD1; v_gene: TRBV4-1; j_gene: TRBJ1-2
CDR3aa: CASRTSAGVSYNEQFF; CDR3nt: TGCGCCAGCAGAACGTCGGCGGGAGTCAGCTACAATGAGCAGTTCTTC; abundance: -; d_gene: TRBD2; v_gene: TRBV4-1; j_gene: TRBJ2-1
CDR3aa: CASSYSSGGRVYEQYF; CDR3nt: TGTGCCAGCAGTTACTCTTCTGGCGGGAGGGTCTACGAGCAGTACTTC; abundance: few; d_gene: TRBD2; v_gene: TRBV6-6; j_gene: TRBJ2-7
CDR3aa: CASRPTGYTGELFF; CDR3nt: TGTGCCAGCAGACCGACAGGATACACCGGGGAGCTGTTTTTT; abundance: few; d_gene: -; v_gene: TRBV5-4; j_gene: TRBJ2-2
CDR3aa: CASSLRTGEDTQYF; CDR3nt: TGCGCCAGCAGCTTGCGGACAGGGGAGGATACGCAGTATTTT; abundance: -; d_gene: TRBD1; v_gene: TRBV5-1; j_gene: TRBJ2-3
CDR3aa: CASGLHRGGDSNQPQHF; CDR3nt: TGTGCTAGTGGTTTACACAGGGGCGGGGATAGCAATCAGCCCCAGCATTTT; abundance: few; d_gene: TRBD1; v_gene: TRBV12-5; j_gene: TRBJ1-5
CDR3aa: CASPGVGTQSYNEQFF; CDR3nt: TGTGCCAGCCCTGGGGTTGGGACACAATCCTACAATGAGCAGTTCTTC; abundance: few; d_gene: -; v_gene: TRBV11-3; j_gene: TRBJ2-1
CDR3aa: CASRLGGLAGGDTQYF; CDR3nt: TGTGCCAGCAGGTTGGGCGGACTAGCGGGGGGAGATACGCAGTATTTT; abundance: -; d_gene: TRBD2; v_gene: TRBV27; j_gene: TRBJ2-3
CDR3aa: CASSQRPGSTEAFF; CDR3nt: TGTGCCAGCAGCCAGAGGCCGGGGAGCACTGAAGCTTTCTTT; abundance: few; d_gene: -; v_gene: TRBV11-1; j_gene: TRBJ1-1
CDR3aa: CASSFIGGAKNIQYF; CDR3nt: TGTGCCAGCAGCTTCATCGGGGGGGCCAAAAACATTCAGTACTTC; abundance: -; d_gene: TRBD2; v_gene: TRBV11-2; j_gene: TRBJ2-4
CDR3aa: CASRGTGSGQPQHF; CDR3nt: TGTGCCAGTAGGGGAACAGGGTCCGGTCAGCCCCAGCATTTT; abundance: -; d_gene: -; v_gene: TRBV19; j_gene: TRBJ1-5
CDR3aa: CASSFSSYEQYF; CDR3nt: TGTGCCAGCAGCTTTTCCAGTTACGAGCAGTACTTC; abundance: few; d_gene: -; v_gene: TRBV7-2; j_gene: TRBJ2-7
CDR3aa: CASSARGEQYF; CDR3nt: TGTGCCAGCAGCGCCCGGGGGGAGCAGTACTTC; abundance: few; d_gene: -; v_gene: TRBV7-9; j_gene: TRBJ2-7
CDR3aa: CASSLPGGSDTQYF; CDR3nt: TGTGCCAGCAGTCTGCCGGGAGGCTCAGATACGCAGTATTTT; abundance: -; d_gene: TRBD2; v_gene: TRBV27; j_gene: TRBJ2-3
CDR3aa: CASSHSFRGAFGETQYF; CDR3nt: TGCGCCAGCAGCCACTCCTTCCGGGGGGCGTTCGGAGAGACCCAGTACTTC; abundance: -; d_gene: -; v_gene: TRBV5-4; j_gene: TRBJ2-5
CDR3aa: CATSRGGSHQPQHF; CDR3nt: TGTGCCACCAGCAGAGGGGGCAGCCATCAGCCCCAGCATTTT; abundance: -; d_gene: -; v_gene: TRBV15; j_gene: TRBJ1-5
CDR3aa: CASSGTSGSLSTDTQYF; CDR3nt: TGTGCCAGCAGTGGGACTAGCGGGAGTTTAAGCACAGATACGCAGTATTTT; abundance: few; d_gene: TRBD2; v_gene: TRBV2; j_gene: TRBJ2-3
CDR3aa: CATSRETAYEQYF; CDR3nt: TGTGCCACCAGCAGAGAAACAGCCTACGAGCAGTACTTC; abundance: -; d_gene: -; v_gene: TRBV15; j_gene: TRBJ2-7
CDR3aa: CASTQGYEKLFF; CDR3nt: TGTGCCAGCACACAGGGGTATGAAAAACTGTTTTTT; abundance: few; d_gene: TRBD1; v_gene: TRBV2; j_gene: TRBJ1-4
CDR3aa: CASSLRWSGTGSEAFF; CDR3nt: TGTGCCAGCAGCCTACGGTGGTCCGGGACAGGGTCTGAAGCTTTCTTT; abundance: few; d_gene: TRBD1; v_gene: TRBV7-2; j_gene: TRBJ1-1
CDR3aa: CASSPASGWETQYF; CDR3nt: TGTGCCAGCAGCCCCGCGTCGGGTTGGGAGACCCAGTACTTC; abundance: -; d_gene: -; v_gene: TRBV7-2; j_gene: TRBJ2-5
CDR3aa: CASSPRTAGEGTDTQYF; CDR3nt: TGTGCCAGCTCACCTAGAACAGCGGGAGAGGGCACAGATACGCAGTATTTT; abundance: -; d_gene: TRBD2; v_gene: TRBV18; j_gene: TRBJ2-3
CDR3aa: CASSLIAGGLTGELFF; CDR3nt: TGTGCCAGCAGTCTTATAGCGGGAGGGCTTACCGGGGAGCTGTTTTTT; abundance: -; d_gene: TRBD2; v_gene: TRBV11-2; j_gene: TRBJ2-2
CDR3aa: CASTQSDRPETQYF; CDR3nt: TGTGCCAGCACGCAATCGGACAGGCCAGAGACCCAGTACTTC; abundance: few; d_gene: TRBD1; v_gene: TRBV6-5; j_gene: TRBJ2-5
CDR3aa: CASRSYGYTF; CDR3nt: TGTGCCAGCAGATCTTATGGCTACACCTTC; abundance: few; d_gene: -; v_gene: TRBV2; j_gene: TRBJ1-2
CDR3aa: CASMRGTAGNTIYF; CDR3nt: TGTGCCAGCATGAGGGGGACAGCAGGAAACACCATATATTTT; abundance: -; d_gene: TRBD1; v_gene: TRBV2; j_gene: TRBJ1-3
CDR3aa: CASSLMASQYF; CDR3nt: TGTGCCAGCAGCTTAATGGCCTCCCAGTACTTC; abundance: -; d_gene: -; v_gene: TRBV7-9; j_gene: TRBJ2-5
CDR3aa: CASSLMPDTQYF; CDR3nt: TGTGCCAGCAGTCTAATGCCAGATACGCAGTATTTT; abundance: few; d_gene: -; v_gene: TRBV28; j_gene: TRBJ2-3
CDR3aa: CAWGASGTPLHF; CDR3nt: TGTGCTTGGGGGGCTAGCGGGACCCCTCTTCATTTT; abundance: -; d_gene: TRBD2; v_gene: TRBV30; j_gene: TRBJ2-3
CDR3aa: CASSIHRGSAYEQYF; CDR3nt: TGTGCCAGTAGTATACACAGGGGGTCCGCCTACGAGCAGTACTTC; abundance: few; d_gene: TRBD1; v_gene: TRBV19; j_gene: TRBJ2-7